Listed here is a single T cell receptor (beta chain). The data belong to a study of neoadjuvant anti-PD-1 for oral cavity cancer. Study details: Before surgery, most patients got three to four biweekly 3 mg/kg nivolumab doses. Around day 43, patients without progression received a fourth nivolumab dose before surgery.

Blood libraries mostly used approximately 0.5 ug genomic DNA, six replicates each. Sequencing used immunoSEQ multiplex PCR; TCRdb keeps in-frame clones, though not all of them. This table holds more than 15,000 clones, about three fifths found once. Trimming took 2 bases from V and 2 from J, leaving 10 bases between them. CDR3 length: 16 residues. CDR1 is LNHDA and CDR2 is SQIVND in the germline V gene (reference sequence). Blood cells were analyzed directly, without culture or expansion. This rearrangement joins TRBV19 to TRBJ2-6, with a possible D match to TRBD2 (5 bases). The sample consisted of PBMCs, taken before nivolumab (anti-PD-1) treatment. This TCR came from a person between 40 and 79 years old with oral cavity squamous cell carcinoma. The CDR3, as DNA: TGTGCCAGTAGTATATCCGGGGTTGCTGGGGCCAACGTCCTGACTTTC. It specifies CASSISGVAGANVLTF.